This TCR beta chain was observed in a study of shared clonotypes between healthy human individuals. This clone was observed many times. Sequencing was performed on unsorted PBMC DNA using ten immunoSEQ deep assay plates. Some clones are missing from TCRdb's copy, which holds only in-frame ones; the method was immunoSEQ multiplex PCR. The data show nearly 500,000 clones, 76% seen once. The CDR3 extends over 16 amino acids. V shed 1 base and J shed 0 bases, with 13 bases lying between them. Germline V gives CDR1 SEHNR, CDR2 FQNEAQ (reference sequence). The receptor was derived from a woman aged 40 to 50 in good health. Some clones in this sample may be carry-over from other donors' samples. The gene calls are TRBV7-9 and TRBJ2-7; D unclear. The sample taken for sequencing was PBMCs. CDR3 bases: TGTGCCAGCAGCTTAGGCGCTGGGTTCGGCTCCTACGAGCAGTACTTC. As protein: CASSLGAGFGSYEQYF.